These 23 T cell receptor beta chains were sequenced from one sample in a study of cytomegalovirus exposure and HLA in healthy donors. Primers: 60 Vbeta forward and 13 Jbeta reverse. Profiling relied on immunoSEQ multiplex PCR, and the TCRdb table lists in-frame clones only, not all of them. The data hold around 110,000 clones, with approximately 60% observed a single time. Material: PBMCs. The receptors shown here come from a woman in her twenties or thirties in good health and CMV-seronegative.

V is TRBV29-1 and J is TRBJ2-5, with 13 positions matching TRBD2. The CDR3 contains 14 residues. Germline V gene data show CDR1 as SQVTM and CDR2 as ANQGSEA. The ends lost 4 bases at V and 3 bases at J; junction bases unmatched: 2. CDR3 in DNA: TGCAGCGTTGCCGGACTAGCGGGAGAAGAGACCCAGTACTTC. It specifies CSVAGLAGEETQYF. Supplemented by reference TRBV29-1 and TRBJ2-5, the full variable domain reads SAVISQKPSRDICQRGTSLTIQCQVDSQVTMMFWYRQQPGQSLTLIATANQGSEATYESGFVIDKFPISRPNLTFSTLTVSNMSPEDSSIYLCSVAGLAGEETQYFGPGTRLLVL.

The chain employs TRBV28 and TRBJ1-3; TRBD1 aligns across 11 bases. CDR1 and CDR2 (germline): MDHEN, SYDVKM. CDR3 length equals 15 residues. Trimming cost V 6 bases and J 4 bases; bases outside gene matches: 5. CDR3 DNA: TGTGCCAGCAGGGACAGGGGGCGAGCAGGAAACACCATATATTTT. Amino acids: CASRDRGRAGNTIYF. Drawing the rest from reference TRBV28 and TRBJ1-3, the complete variable domain is DVKVTQSSRYLVKRTGEKVFLECVQDMDHENMFWYRQDPGLGLRLIYFSYDVKMKEKGDIPEGYSVSREKKERFSLILESASTNQTSMYLCASRDRGRAGNTIYFGEGSWLTVV.

The V and J genes are TRBV5-1 and TRBJ1-2; D gene ambiguous. V was trimmed by 0 bases and J by 7 bases, leaving 16 bases between them. There are 15 residues in the CDR3. Germline V lookup: CDR1 SGHRS, CDR2 YFSETQ. The CDR3 sequence: CASSLEPSRAGGYTF. The DNA of the CDR3 is TGCGCCAGCAGCTTGGAGCCTTCAAGAGCAGGTGGCTACACCTTC.

This clone showed up just a few times. CDR3 sequence: CASSLRGGGTYEQYF. The CDR3 nucleotides read TGCGCCAGCAGCTTGAGAGGTGGCGGAACCTACGAGCAGTACTTC. This chain joins TRBV5-1 and TRBJ2-7, with D unclear. The CDR3 length is 15 residues. Trimming removed 1 base from V and 2 bases from J, with 13 bases in between. Germline-derived CDR1 and CDR2 are SGHRS and YFSETQ.

On this clone itself: The junction shows a germline mismatch at one end, possibly a read error. V is TRBV7-3 and J is TRBJ1-5; TRBD1 is a possible D gene (6 bases). The length of the CDR3 is 16 residues. Germline V gene lookup returns CDR1 SGHTA and CDR2 FQGTGA. The CDR3 bases are TGTGCCAGCACCTTAAGGGGGGGTACTAGCAATCAGCCCCAGCATTTT. The encoded protein is CASTLRGGTSNQPQHF.

The genes are TRBV5-1 and TRBJ2-6; 10 bases align to TRBD1. CDR1 is SGHRS and CDR2 is YFSETQ in the germline V gene. The CDR3 has 17 residues. The trim removed 3 bases at V and 2 bases at J, leaving 5 bases unmatched. The CDR3 spells CASSSDRGLTGANVLTF. In DNA, the CDR3 is TGCGCCAGCAGCTCCGACAGGGGGCTTACTGGGGCCAACGTCCTGACTTTC.

V and J are TRBV2 and TRBJ1-5; 12 bases map to TRBD1. Losses at the gene ends were 5 bases for V and 7 bases for J; bases not matched to a gene: 6. CDR1 is SNHLY, CDR2 FYNNEI, per germline. This CDR3 comprises 15 residues. CDR3 amino acids: CASSRGQGAGQPQHF. The CDR3 region has the DNA TGTGCCAGCAGTAGGGGACAGGGGGCAGGCCAGCCCCAGCATTTT.

The chain joins TRBV5-6 to TRBJ2-5; 13 nucleotides line up with TRBD2. The DNA end is more similar to TRBJ2-7, so the J call may be wrong. CDR1 and CDR2 from the germline V gene are SGHDT and YYEEEE. The CDR3 is 17 amino acids. The CDR3 coding sequence is TGTGCCAGCACACTAGGACTAGCGGGAGTATTAACAGACGAGCAGTACTTC. Protein: CASTLGLAGVLTDEQYF.

The V gene is TRBV7-6, the J gene TRBJ2-5, with 7 bases fitting TRBD1. The CDR3 is 13 residues long. Germline loops: CDR1 SGHVS, CDR2 FNYEAQ. V was clipped by 2 bases and J by 4 bases; unmatched bases: 1. CDR3 amino acids: CASSLYRGETQYF. The CDR3 bases are TGTGCCAGCAGCTTATACAGGGGAGAGACCCAGTACTTC.

This chain joins TRBV10-3 and TRBJ1-3; TRBD1 agrees at 7 bases. J was trimmed by 0 bases and V by 8 bases; bases with no gene match: 10. The CDR3 has 16 amino acids. Per germline, CDR1 ENHRY and CDR2 SYGVKD. The DNA for the CDR3 is TGTGCCATCGGGGAGACAGGGCCGTACTCTGGAAACACCATATATTTT. This gives the protein CAIGETGPYSGNTIYF.

The chain links TRBV5-1 to TRBJ1-3, with D hard to call. V shed 4 bases and J shed 0 bases, with 14 bases lying between them. Germline V gene sequence: CDR1 SGHRS, CDR2 YFSETQ. The CDR3 runs 16 residues. The DNA of the CDR3 is TGCGCCAGCAGCCCCGGACTCTCAAGCTCTGGAAACACCATATATTTT. Amino acids: CASSPGLSSSGNTIYF.

The gene calls are TRBV6-1 and TRBJ2-6; D may be TRBD1 (5 bases). CDR1 and CDR2 (germline): MNHNS, SASEGT. Trimming pared 0 bases from V and 3 bases from J, leaving 9 bases between. The CDR3 sequence is 16 residues long. The CDR3: CASSEATGSGANVLTF. The CDR3 DNA reads as TGTGCCAGCAGTGAAGCTACAGGTAGTGGGGCCAACGTCCTGACTTTC.

The chain employs TRBV7-9 and TRBJ1-5, with D maybe TRBD1 (6 bases). The CDR3 is made up of 15 amino acids. Trimming took off 5 bases at V and 4 bases at J, with 15 bases between the two ends. From germline, CDR1 is SEHNR and CDR2 FQNEAQ (reference sequence). The CDR3 reads CASSPEGGSNQPQHF. The DNA for the CDR3 is TGTGCCAGCAGCCCCGAGGGGGGGTCTAATCAGCCCCAGCATTTT.

The gene calls are TRBV28 and TRBJ2-6, with a possible D match to TRBD1 (5 bases). The V end lost 5 bases, the J end lost 3 bases, and 11 bases lay between the germline ends. The germline gives CDR1 MDHEN, CDR2 SYDVKM. CDR3 length: 15 residues. The CDR3: CASSPSGIGANVLTF. The DNA of the CDR3 is TGTGCCAGCAGTCCGTCAGGGATTGGGGCCAACGTCCTGACTTTC.

This clone was detected only once. The rearrangement joins TRBV9 to TRBJ2-3, with TRBD2 identical over 8 bases. The germline V gene encodes CDR1 SGDLS and CDR2 YYNGEE. V was clipped by 0 bases and J by 1 base; unmatched bases: 7. The CDR3 length is 17 residues. This CDR3 is CASSVVLGAGGTDTQYF. Written as DNA, the CDR3 is TGTGCCAGCAGCGTAGTACTCGGAGCGGGAGGCACAGATACGCAGTATTTT.

The chain has TRBV6-1 and TRBJ1-3, with D perhaps matching TRBD1 (6 bases). Trimming pared 11 bases from V and 2 bases from J, leaving 16 bases between. CDR3 length: 14 amino acids. Germline-derived CDR1 and CDR2 are MNHNS and SASEGT. The CDR3 DNA sequence: TGTGCCGGCGTAAGGGGGGGGGCTGGAAACACCATATATTTT. Its protein product is CAGVRGGAGNTIYF.

This clone was seen more than once but under ten times. The gene calls are TRBV11-3 and TRBJ1-4; TRBD1 agrees at 9 bases. CDR3 size: 15 residues. In germline, CDR1 is SGHNT, CDR2 YENEEA. V shed 8 bases, J shed 7 bases, and the junction held 11 bases outside the gene matches. CDR3 sequence: CASRSTGGRGEKLFF. CDR3 DNA sequence: TGTGCCAGCCGTTCAACAGGGGGCAGGGGTGAAAAACTGTTTTTT.

V is TRBV11-2 and J is TRBJ2-5, with 8 bases aligning to TRBD2. The CDR3 has 16 residues. Germline V gene data show CDR1 as SGHAT and CDR2 as FQNNGV. The V gene end was trimmed by 4 bases and the J gene end by 5 bases; junction bases not matched to a gene: 12. CDR3 residues: CASSSQTGGLGETQYF. The CDR3 DNA reads as TGTGCCAGCAGCTCCCAAACGGGAGGGCTTGGGGAGACCCAGTACTTC. Complete variable domain (other parts from reference TRBV11-2 and TRBJ2-5): EAGVAQSPRYKIIEKRQSVAFWCNPISGHATLYWYQQILGQGPKLLIQFQNNGVVDDSQLPKDRFSAERLKGVDSTLKIQPAKLEDSAVYLCASSSQTGGLGETQYFGPGTRLLVL.

This chain uses TRBV9 with TRBJ1-2, with D possibly being TRBD1 (6 bases). The V end was cut by 0 bases, the J end by 8 bases, with 23 bases between. Germline V gives CDR1 SGDLS, CDR2 YYNGEE. This CDR3 has 17 residues. CDR3 residues: CASSVGSEGGRARGYTF. CDR3 sequence (DNA): TGTGCCAGCAGCGTAGGGTCGGAGGGGGGGCGAGCCAGGGGCTACACCTTC. Combining the CDR3 with reference TRBV9 and TRBJ1-2 gives the whole variable domain DSGVTQTPKHLITATGQRVTLRCSPRSGDLSVYWYQQSLDQGLQFLIQYYNGEERAKGNILERFSAQQFPDLHSELNLSSLELGDSALYFCASSVGSEGGRARGYTFGSGTRLTVV.

In its sample, this clone was seen once. The gene calls are TRBV11-1 and TRBJ1-5, with TRBD1 identical over 8 bases. The V gene end was trimmed by 5 bases and the J gene end by 6 bases; junction bases not matched to a gene: 9. The CDR3 length is 15 residues. Per germline, CDR1 SGHAT and CDR2 FQDESV (reference sequence). The CDR3 DNA reads TGTGCCAGCAGCCTAGGGCAGGGGGCGAGTCAGCCCCAGCATTTT. Amino acids: CASSLGQGASQPQHF.

CDR3 amino acids: CASSERLAGGPSTDTQYF. The CDR3 nucleotides are TGTGCCAGCAGTGAAAGGCTAGCGGGAGGACCTAGCACAGATACGCAGTATTTT. This chain connects TRBV2 to TRBJ2-3, with TRBD2 identical over 11 bases. V dropped 2 bases and J dropped 0; count of bases not matched to a gene: 7. The CDR3 extends over 18 amino acids. CDR1 SNHLY and CDR2 FYNNEI come from the germline V gene. The full variable domain, its missing parts supplied by reference TRBV2 and TRBJ2-3, is EPEVTQTPSHQVTQMGQEVILRCVPISNHLYFYWYRQILGQKVEFLVSFYNNEISEKSEIFDDQFSVERPDGSNFTLKIRSTKLEDSAMYFCASSERLAGGPSTDTQYFGPGTRLTVL.

The chain recombines TRBV2 with TRBJ2-7, with D possibly matching TRBD1 (7 bases). V was cut by 5 bases and J by 5 bases, with 19 bases left in between. This CDR3 is 15 amino acids long. Germline CDR1 SNHLY, CDR2 FYNNEI. The CDR3 nucleotides read TGTGCCAGCAGTCGGGACAGCCGACTAGGCCACGAGCAGTACTTC. Its protein is CASSRDSRLGHEQYF.

The CDR3 here is CASSYSEGREAFF. CDR3 DNA: TGTGCCAGCAGTTACTCTGAGGGTCGGGAAGCTTTCTTT. The chain combines TRBV6-6 with TRBJ1-1; D remains unclear. CDR3 length equals 13 residues. Per the germline V gene, CDR1 is MNHNY and CDR2 is SVGAGI (reference sequence). V gave up 0 bases and J gave up 8 bases, with 10 bases separating them.